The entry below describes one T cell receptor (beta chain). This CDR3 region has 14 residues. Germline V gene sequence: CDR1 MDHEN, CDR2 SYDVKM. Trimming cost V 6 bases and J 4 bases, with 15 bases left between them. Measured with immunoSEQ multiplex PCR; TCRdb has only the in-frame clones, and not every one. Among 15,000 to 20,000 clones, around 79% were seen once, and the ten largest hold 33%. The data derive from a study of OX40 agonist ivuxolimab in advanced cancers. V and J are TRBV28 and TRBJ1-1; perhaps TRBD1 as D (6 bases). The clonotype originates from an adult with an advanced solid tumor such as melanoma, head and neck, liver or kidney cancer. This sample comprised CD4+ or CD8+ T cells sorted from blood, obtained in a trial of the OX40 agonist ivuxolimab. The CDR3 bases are TGTGCCAGCAGGTATTTACAGGGTAGCACTGAAGCTTTCTTT. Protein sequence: CASRYLQGSTEAFF.